Sequencing of this T cell receptor (beta chain) was carried out in a study of blood T cell repertoires in COVID-19. In the study overall: The United States, Italy and Spain were the sources of the acute and convalescent COVID-19 samples. Nucleic acid was either cDNA or gDNA, and it came from T cells, B-cell-depleted T cells, or PBMCs.

As handled by the study authors: Amplified reference gene primers provided the basis for estimating nucleated cell counts. Libraries were prepared by immunoSEQ multiplex PCR; TCRdb keeps only in-frame clonotypes and omits some of them. V and J calls and clone size are copied from that table; D and trimming were computed from the DNA. The table lists approximately 400,000 clones, about 91% of them singletons, with about 12% in the top ten. With 6 bases clipped from V and 10 bases from J, the junction kept 8 bases outside the gene matches. Germline CDR1 and CDR2: SGHRS and YFSETQ. This CDR3 has 13 residues. Those enrolled in Seattle joined during active infection and were followed longitudinally afterward.

The TCR sequence derives from a woman in her forties or fifties with COVID-19, enrolled during active disease. The material sequenced was peripheral blood. This rearrangement joins TRBV5-1 to TRBJ1-4, with 8 bases identical to TRBD1. In nucleotides, the CDR3 is TGCGCCAGCAACCAACAGGGGGATTCAAAACTGTTTTTT. Translation: CASNQQGDSKLFF.